This TCR beta chain was recorded in a study of cytomegalovirus exposure and HLA in healthy donors. Note on this clone: Antigen specificity is unknown.

After removal of 1 base from V and 2 bases from J, the junction contained 1 base not matched to a gene. Germline V lookup: CDR1 SGHRS, CDR2 YFSETQ. There are 15 residues in the CDR3. Unrecorded immune exposure was likely among donors, who were nominally healthy when sampled. The PCR was carried out with 60 Vbeta primers and 13 Jbeta primers. Profiling relied on immunoSEQ multiplex PCR, and the TCRdb table lists in-frame clones only, not all of them. The sample lists about 150,000 clones; around 79% were seen once. General study results and limits: Analysis was performed later, and it showed HLA-associated TCR beta chains to be more clonally expanded than equally common others. A later analysis linked some 17,000 TCR beta sequences to HLA alleles at 0.05 false discovery rate.

This sequence was found in a human donor in good health. This sequence joins TRBV5-1 and TRBJ2-5, with 11 bases aligning to TRBD2. Specimen: PBMCs. CDR3 DNA: TGCGCCAGCAGCTTGTTAGCGGGAGGGCAAGAGACCCAGTACTTC. Translating it yields CASSLLAGGQETQYF.